This is a list of T cell receptor beta chains from one sample in a study of T cells in Graves' hyperthyroidism and ophthalmopathy. A single record per CDR3 protein comes from TCRdb applying MiXCR to the multiplex PCR reads. This table holds a few hundred thousand distinct CDR3 sequences, around a fifth found once. The sample was blood. The receptors shown here come from a woman aged 70-85 years with Graves' ophthalmopathy. CDR3s include the opening cysteine and the closing phenylalanine or tryptophan. Fields, in order: clone size, J gene, V gene, D gene, CDR3 protein, CDR3 DNA. The D gene is left open where the match is weak. Only some rows state a clone size, as once, few, many or a class for expanded clones.

>-|TRBJ1-1|TRBV2|-
CASSPTGFTEAFF
TGTGCCAGCAGTCCTACAGGGTTCACTGAAGCTTTCTTT
>-|TRBJ2-1|TRBV7-8|-
CASSTPGGPGYNEQFF
TGTGCCAGCAGCACTCCCGGAGGGCCCGGGTACAATGAGCAGTTCTTC
>-|TRBJ2-1|TRBV7-8|TRBD2
CASSYGLAGRSLYGFF
TGTGCCAGCAGCTACGGGCTAGCGGGACGTTCCCTGTATGGGTTCTTC
>few|TRBJ1-1|TRBV27|TRBD1
CASSRDRGGFDTEAFF
TGTGCCAGCAGCCGAGACAGGGGGGGTTTCGACACTGAAGCTTTCTTT
>many|TRBJ2-5|TRBV28|TRBD1
CASSFLTGIETQYF
TGTGCCAGCAGTTTCTTGACAGGGATAGAGACCCAGTACTTC
>few|TRBJ2-3|TRBV18|TRBD2
CASSETSGSTHTQYF
TGTGCCAGCTCAGAAACTAGCGGGAGTACCCATACGCAGTATTTT
>many|TRBJ2-2|TRBV25-1|-
CASSALDLNTGELFF
TGTGCCAGCAGTGCGTTGGACTTGAACACCGGGGAGCTGTTTTTT
>-|TRBJ2-7|TRBV29-1|TRBD2
CSVLAGVNEQYF
TGCAGCGTGCTAGCGGGAGTCAACGAGCAGTACTTC
>-|TRBJ2-6|TRBV29-1|-
CSVEGRGSGANVLTF
TGCAGCGTTGAAGGGCGCGGGTCCGGGGCCAACGTCCTGACTTTC
>-|TRBJ2-1|TRBV20-1|TRBD2
CSARDLASGNEQFF
TGCAGTGCTAGAGATTTGGCTAGCGGGAATGAGCAGTTCTTC
>few|TRBJ1-1|TRBV12-3/TRBV12-4|-
CASRQGGIGNTEAFF
TGTGCCAGCAGACAGGGAGGGATTGGGAACACTGAAGCTTTCTTT
>few|TRBJ2-5|TRBV5-1|-
CASSLVGGEVGETQYF
TGCGCCAGCAGCTTGGTAGGGGGAGAGGTAGGGGAGACCCAGTACTTC
>few|TRBJ1-6|TRBV2|-
CASRGISSYNSPLHF
TGTGCCAGCAGGGGTATAAGCTCCTATAATTCACCCCTCCACTTT
>many|TRBJ2-7|TRBV2|TRBD2
CASSVSGRSSYEQYF
TGTGCCAGCAGCGTTAGCGGGAGGAGCTCCTACGAGCAGTACTTC
>-|TRBJ1-1|TRBV3-1|-
CASSHRGGAEAFF
TGTGCCAGCAGCCACAGGGGTGGTGCTGAAGCTTTCTTT
>few|TRBJ2-2|TRBV3-1|-
CASSQTGGELFF
TGTGCCAGCAGCCAAACGGGCGGGGAGCTGTTTTTT
>few|TRBJ2-3|TRBV7-2|TRBD1
CASSTDGQVTDTQYF
TGTGCCAGCAGCACAGACGGACAGGTCACAGATACGCAGTATTTT
>few|TRBJ1-5|TRBV30|-
CAWSGNRESQPQHF
TGTGCCTGGAGCGGTAACAGGGAGAGTCAGCCCCAGCATTTT
>-|TRBJ2-1|TRBV12-3/TRBV12-4|TRBD2
CASMASGRSYEQFF
TGTGCCAGCATGGCTAGCGGGAGGAGCTATGAGCAGTTCTTC
>many|TRBJ1-5|TRBV10-3|-
CAISELGMLGNQPQHF
TGTGCCATCAGTGAGCTGGGGATGTTGGGCAATCAGCCCCAGCATTTT
>-|TRBJ2-1|TRBV5-4|-
CASSPGTRSLSSYNEQFF
TGTGCCAGCAGCCCCGGGACTCGCTCCCTGAGCTCCTACAATGAGCAGTTCTTC
>many|TRBJ2-3|TRBV6-2/TRBV6-3|-
CASNTGQSTDTQYF
TGTGCCAGCAATACCGGACAGTCCACAGATACGCAGTATTTT
>many|TRBJ2-3|TRBV5-1|-
CASSLAGVTDTQYF
TGCGCCAGCAGCTTGGCAGGGGTCACAGATACGCAGTATTTT
>-|TRBJ1-6|TRBV6-1|TRBD1
CASSELRDRVSPLHF
TGTGCCAGCAGTGAACTCCGGGACAGGGTTTCACCCCTCCACTTT